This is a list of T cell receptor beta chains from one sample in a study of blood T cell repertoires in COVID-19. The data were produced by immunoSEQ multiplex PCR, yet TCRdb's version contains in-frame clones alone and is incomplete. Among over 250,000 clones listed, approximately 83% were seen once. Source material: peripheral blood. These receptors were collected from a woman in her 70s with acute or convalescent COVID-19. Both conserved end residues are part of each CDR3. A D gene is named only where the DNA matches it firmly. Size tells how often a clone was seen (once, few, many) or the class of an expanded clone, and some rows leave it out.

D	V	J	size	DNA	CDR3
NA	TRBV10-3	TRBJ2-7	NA	TGTGCCATCAGTGACGCCAGGGGCTACGAGCAGTACTTC	CAISDARGYEQYF
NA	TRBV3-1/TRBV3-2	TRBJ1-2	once	TGTGCCAGCAGCCGAATAGGGGACTACACCTTC	CASSRIGDYTF
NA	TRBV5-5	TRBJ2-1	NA	TGTGCCAGCAGCTTGGCCCCCCGTTTGGCCAATGAGCAGTTCTTC	CASSLAPRLANEQFF
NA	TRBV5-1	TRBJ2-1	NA	TGCGCCAGCAGCTTGGCCACCGGGGTCTCCTACAATGAGCAGTTCTTC	CASSLATGVSYNEQFF
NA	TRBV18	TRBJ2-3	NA	TGTGCCAGCTCACCTAGGGGTAAGGCTAGGGCAGATACGCAGTATTTT	CASSPRGKARADTQYF
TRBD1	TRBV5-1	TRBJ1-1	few	TGCGCCAGCAACCGCGGACAGGGAGACACTGAAGCTTTCTTT	CASNRGQGDTEAFF
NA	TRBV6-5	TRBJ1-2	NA	TGTGCCAGCGAGAGGGGGGGGAGCTATGGCTACACCTTC	CASERGGSYGYTF
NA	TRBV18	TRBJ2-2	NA	TGTGCCAGCTCCCAGAATAGCGCCTTGAACACCGGGGAGCTGTTTTTT	CASSQNSALNTGELFF
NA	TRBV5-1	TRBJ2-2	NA	TGCGCCAGCAGCTTGAATTTGGTACCCGGGGGGCTGTTTTTT	CASSLNLVPGGLFF
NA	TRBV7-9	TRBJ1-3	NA	TGTGCCAGCAGCGCCCTAGGGGGGGCTGGAAACACCATATATTTT	CASSALGGAGNTIYF
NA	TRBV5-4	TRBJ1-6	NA	TGTGCCAGCAGCTTGCTGAGTTCACCCCTCCACTTT	CASSLLSSPLHF
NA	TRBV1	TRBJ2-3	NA	TGCACCAGCAGCCGCGTTGATACCTCAGATACGCAGTATTTT	CTSSRVDTSDTQYF
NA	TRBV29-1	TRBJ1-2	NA	TGCAGCGTTTCCTGGGTCGGAGGAACAGGGGGCTACACCTTC	CSVSWVGGTGGYTF
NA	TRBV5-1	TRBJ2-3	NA	TGCGCCAGCAGCTTTACAGGCAACACCGCCGAAAATACGCAGTATTTT	CASSFTGNTAENTQYF
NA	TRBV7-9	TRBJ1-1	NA	TGTGCCAGCAGCTTAGAAGCGAACACTGAAGCTTTCTTT	CASSLEANTEAFF
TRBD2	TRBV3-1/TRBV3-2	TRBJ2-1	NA	TGTGCCAGCAGCCTCCTAGCGGGGGTCTACAATGAGCAGTTCTTC	CASSLLAGVYNEQFF
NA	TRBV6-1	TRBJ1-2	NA	TGTGCCAGCAGTGAGAGACTTGGCTACACCTTC	CASSERLGYTF
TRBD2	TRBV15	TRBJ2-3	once	TGTGCCACCAGCAGAGGAGCGGGGGGCACAGATACGCAGTATTTT	CATSRGAGGTDTQYF
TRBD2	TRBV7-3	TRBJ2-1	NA	TGTGCCAGCAGCCCCGTTGGGCACAGCGGGGGGGCCGGGGAGCAGTTCTTC	CASSPVGHSGGAGEQFF
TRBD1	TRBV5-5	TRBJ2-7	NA	TGTGCCAGCAGCTTGGCCGGGACAGCTGACTACGAGCAGTACTTC	CASSLAGTADYEQYF
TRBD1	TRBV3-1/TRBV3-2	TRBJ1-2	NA	TGTGCCAGCAGCTCCACAGGGGGCGAGAATGGCTACACCTTC	CASSSTGGENGYTF
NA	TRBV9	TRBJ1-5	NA	TGTGCCAGCAGCGTCGACGGGAGCAATCAGCCCCAGCATTTT	CASSVDGSNQPQHF